This T cell receptor beta chain was sequenced in a study of OX40 agonist ivuxolimab in advanced cancers. Study summary: In this cohort, patients received ivuxolimab, an agonistic anti-OX40 (CD134) antibody.

With regard to this clone: Its antigen is not known.

Per germline, CDR1 SGHTA and CDR2 FQGNSA. V lost 0 bases to trimming and J lost 6 bases, with 6 bases between them. This CDR3 is 12 amino acids long. TCRdb's table, derived via immunoSEQ multiplex PCR, lists solely in-frame clones and lacks some. This table has tens of thousands of clones, approximately 80% appearing once. Findings and limits, study-wide: Antigens targeted by the expanded peripheral T cells were not determined.

The V and J genes are TRBV7-2 and TRBJ2-7; D gene unclear. The sample in question was CD4+ or CD8+ T cells sorted from blood, obtained in a trial of the OX40 agonist ivuxolimab. The sequence was collected from an adult with an advanced solid tumor such as melanoma, head and neck, liver or kidney cancer. The CDR3 region has the DNA TGTGCCAGCAGCTTAGCGACTCTCGAGCAGTACTTC. It codes for CASSLATLEQYF.